This T cell receptor (beta chain) was identified during a study of T cells in Graves' hyperthyroidism and ophthalmopathy. Patients between 18 and 65 years old had hyperthyroidism, newly diagnosed and lasting under 2 months. Pregnant or lactating patients were excluded, as were those with uncontrolled infection or other autoimmune disease. Whole-study results and caveats: Model predictions of ophthalmopathy came a median approximately 6.5 months before onset. Ophthalmopathy stood apart from stable hyperthyroidism in a 13 V-J model.

The sample holds a few counts of this clonotype. Its antigen is as yet unknown. V lost 3 bases to trimming and J lost 1 base, with 9 bases between them. The CDR3 runs 14 residues. Germline CDR1 is SGHTA and CDR2 is FQGTGA. Amplified regions were TCR beta CDR3 sequences from RNA transcripts. Carried out on the TCR CDR3, a first-round RT-PCR used the HTBI primer set. MiXCR, run by TCRdb on the multiplex PCR reads, gives a single entry per CDR3 protein. The profile shows approximately 560,000 distinct CDR3 sequences, about 43% of them singletons. V is TRBV7-3 and J is TRBJ1-2; D remains unclear. The clonotype was recovered from a woman aged 18-29 years with Graves' hyperthyroidism. The sequenced material came from peripheral blood or thyroid tissue (not recorded which). The DNA for the CDR3 is TGTGCCAGCAGCTTCGGCCAGAGTAACTATGGCTACACCTTC. Translating gives CASSFGQSNYGYTF.